This entry concerns a single T cell receptor (beta chain). Participants, roughly 18 to 100 years old, spanned about 26 US areas. These data come from a study of blood T cell repertoires in COVID-19. Across the study: T cells, B-cell-depleted T cells, or PBMCs supplied cDNA or gDNA.

Repertoires were generated with immunoSEQ multiplex PCR, while TCRdb's copy carries only in-frame clones and drops some. Here the sample spans 370,000 or so clones, more than 75% being singletons. The ends were cut back, 5 bases at V and 3 bases at J, with 15 bases in the middle. Germline values: CDR1 SGHTA, CDR2 FQGNSA. The length of the CDR3 is 15 residues. The TCR originated in a man in his thirties or forties who had recovered from COVID-19. The sequenced sample consisted of PBMCs or T cells enriched from blood (not recorded which). The chain joins TRBV7-2 to TRBJ2-3, with D possibly TRBD2 on 7 matching bases. The CDR3 sequence: CASSARGQGTDTQYF. The CDR3 nucleotides are TGTGCCAGCAGCGCGCGGGGGCAGGGGACAGATACGCAGTATTTT.